Below, one TCR beta chain is given with its context. This sample includes further DNA sequences coding for the same CDR3. The assay was immunoSEQ multiplex PCR, and TCRdb's table has in-frame clones only and misses some. The sample has about 250,000 clones, about 80% seen once. The data are from a study of blood T cell repertoires in COVID-19. V trimming: 3 bases; J trimming: 10 bases; junction bases outside the gene matches: 3. The CDR3 contains 14 residues. CDR1 is MNHEY, CDR2 SMNVEV, per germline (reference sequence). V gene TRBV27 combines with J gene TRBJ1-6; 10 bases fit TRBD1. The sequenced sample consisted of peripheral blood. This receptor was taken from a woman of 80 years or more with acute or convalescent COVID-19. The CDR3 DNA follows: TGTGCCAGCAGTTTCCGGGACAGGGGCTCACCCCTCCACTTT. Its protein is CASSFRDRGSPLHF.